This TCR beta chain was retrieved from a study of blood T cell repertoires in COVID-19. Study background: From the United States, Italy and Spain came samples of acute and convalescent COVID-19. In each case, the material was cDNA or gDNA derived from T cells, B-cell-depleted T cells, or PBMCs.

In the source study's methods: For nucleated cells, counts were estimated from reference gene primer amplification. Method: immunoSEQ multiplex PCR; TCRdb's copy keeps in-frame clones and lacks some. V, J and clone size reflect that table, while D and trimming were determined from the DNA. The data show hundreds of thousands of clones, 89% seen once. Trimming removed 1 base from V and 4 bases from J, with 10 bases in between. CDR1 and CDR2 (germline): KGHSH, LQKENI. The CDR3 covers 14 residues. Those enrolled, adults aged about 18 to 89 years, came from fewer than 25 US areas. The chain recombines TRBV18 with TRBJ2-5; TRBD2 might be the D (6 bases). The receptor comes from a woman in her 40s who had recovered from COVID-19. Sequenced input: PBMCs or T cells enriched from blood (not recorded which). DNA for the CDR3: TGTGCCAGCTCACCACAAAGGGACTCAGAGACCCAGTACTTC. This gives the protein CASSPQRDSETQYF.